One and the same sample provided the 9 T cell receptor beta chains below, sequenced in a study of CD8+ T cells in alopecia areata. In each case, RNA was isolated and then reverse transcribed into cDNA as the sequencing template. The data were produced by immunoSEQ multiplex PCR, yet TCRdb's version contains in-frame clones alone and is incomplete. This sample has fewer than 200,000 clones, with about 72% found just once. The source was CD8+ T cells sorted from blood, collected at week 0. The receptors come from a human donor with alopecia areata.

The V gene is TRBV6-1, the J gene TRBJ2-1, with 8 bases lining up with TRBD2. Looked up from germline, CDR1 is MNHNS and CDR2 is SASEGT. CDR3 length: 14 residues. The ends lost 4 bases at V and 4 bases at J; junction bases unmatched: 3. CDR3 sequence: CASSAAGGYNEQFF. CDR3 DNA: TGTGCCAGCAGTGCTGCGGGGGGTTACAATGAGCAGTTCTTC.

The V and J genes are TRBV6-5 and TRBJ2-1; D is uncertain. Deletions cut 4 bases from V and 10 bases from J, with 8 bases between. Germline CDR1 is MNHEY and CDR2 is SVGAGI. The CDR3 length is 11 residues. The CDR3, as DNA: TGTGCCAGCAGTTCGGCGGTCGAGCAGTTCTTC. It translates to CASSSAVEQFF.

The DNA for the CDR3 is TGCAGCGGCACGCTTTACGCCACCGGGGAGCTGTTTTTT. It yields the protein CSGTLYATGELFF. V and J are TRBV29-1 and TRBJ2-2; unclear D gene. CDR3 size: 13 residues. From germline, CDR1 is SQVTM and CDR2 ANQGSEA. Deletions cut 7 bases from V and 4 bases from J, with 13 bases between.

The chain uses TRBV10-2 and TRBJ2-2; 7 bases are a match to TRBD2. This CDR3 contains 18 residues. The germline CDR1 and CDR2 sequences are WSHSY and SAAADI. Trimming removed 6 bases from V and 0 bases from J; junction bases left unmatched: 13. CDR3 residues: CASSPISGTFANTGELFF. CDR3 DNA sequence: TGCGCCAGCAGCCCCATAAGCGGGACGTTCGCGAACACCGGGGAGCTGTTTTTT.

The rearrangement uses TRBV4-1 and TRBJ1-3; D not resolved. The ends were cut back, 1 base at V and 8 bases at J, with 9 bases in the middle. The germline CDR1 and CDR2 sequences are MGHRA and YSYEKL. CDR3 length: 13 residues. The DNA for the CDR3 is TGCGCCAGCAGCCAAGTTTATGGGGACACCATATATTTT. Translated, it gives CASSQVYGDTIYF.

V gene TRBV6-6 combines with J gene TRBJ2-5; 8 bases fit TRBD2. The CDR3 loop spans 14 amino acids. Germline CDR1 is MNHNY and CDR2 is SVGAGI (reference sequence). With V trimmed by 6 bases and J by 5 bases, 8 bases remained unmatched. CDR3 amino acids: CASRYLGGAETQYF. In DNA form, the CDR3 reads TGTGCCAGCAGATACCTCGGGGGGGCGGAGACCCAGTACTTC.

The J gene is TRBJ2-7, the V gene TRBV10-2; either TRBD1 or TRBD2 may supply D (5 bases each). The CDR3 totals 12 residues. Trimming stripped 9 bases from V and 3 bases from J, with 12 bases between. The germline CDR1 and CDR2 sequences are WSHSY and SAAADI. DNA of the CDR3: TGCGCCAGTACCGATGGGGGCTACGAGCAGTACTTC. This translates into CASTDGGYEQYF.

This clone has only one observation. The chain uses TRBV7-9 and TRBJ2-5; tentative D call: TRBD1 (6 bases). Germline lookup yields CDR1 SEHNR and CDR2 FQNEAQ (reference sequence). Trimming left V 5 bases short and J 4 bases short, with 11 bases between. CDR3 size: 13 residues. The CDR3 nucleotides read TGTGCCAGCAGCCCGAGGGGGTCAGAGACCCAGTACTTC. Its protein is CASSPRGSETQYF.

This clone has just a few counts. V and J are TRBV10-3 and TRBJ1-1; no reliable D call. There are 13 residues in the CDR3. Germline V gene data show CDR1 as ENHRY and CDR2 as SYGVKD. Between the trimmed V and J ends, which lost 6 bases and 1 base, there was a span of 9 bases. The CDR3 loop is CAIRLGKNTEAFF. The CDR3, as DNA: TGTGCCATCAGGCTAGGGAAGAACACTGAAGCTTTCTTT.